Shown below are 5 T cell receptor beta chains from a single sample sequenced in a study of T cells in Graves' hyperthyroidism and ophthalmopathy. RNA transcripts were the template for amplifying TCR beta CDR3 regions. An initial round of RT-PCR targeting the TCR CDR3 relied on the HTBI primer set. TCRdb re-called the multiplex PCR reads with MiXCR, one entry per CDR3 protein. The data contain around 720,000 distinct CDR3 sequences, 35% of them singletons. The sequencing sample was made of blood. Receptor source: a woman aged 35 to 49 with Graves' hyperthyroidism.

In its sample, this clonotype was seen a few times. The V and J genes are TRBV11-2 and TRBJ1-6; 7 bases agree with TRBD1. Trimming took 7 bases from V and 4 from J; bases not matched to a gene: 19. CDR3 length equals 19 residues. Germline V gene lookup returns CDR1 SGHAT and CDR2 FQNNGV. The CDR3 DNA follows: TGTGCCAGCAACCGGGACAGCGACAATTTCCAACGATATAATTCACCCCTCCACTTT. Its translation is CASNRDSDNFQRYNSPLHF.

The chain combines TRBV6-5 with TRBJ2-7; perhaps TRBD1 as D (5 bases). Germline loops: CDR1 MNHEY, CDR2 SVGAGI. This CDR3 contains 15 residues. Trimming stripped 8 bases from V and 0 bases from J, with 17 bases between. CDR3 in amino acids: CASSRDRVNSYEQYF. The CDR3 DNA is TGTGCCAGCTCACGAGACAGAGTAAACTCCTACGAGCAGTACTTC.

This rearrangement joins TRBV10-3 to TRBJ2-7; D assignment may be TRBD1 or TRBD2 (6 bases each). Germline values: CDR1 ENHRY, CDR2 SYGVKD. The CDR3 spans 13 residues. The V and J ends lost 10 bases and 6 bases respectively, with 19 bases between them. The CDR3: CASGDNLAIEQYF. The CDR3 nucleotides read TGTGCCAGCGGGGACAACCTTGCGATCGAGCAGTACTTC.

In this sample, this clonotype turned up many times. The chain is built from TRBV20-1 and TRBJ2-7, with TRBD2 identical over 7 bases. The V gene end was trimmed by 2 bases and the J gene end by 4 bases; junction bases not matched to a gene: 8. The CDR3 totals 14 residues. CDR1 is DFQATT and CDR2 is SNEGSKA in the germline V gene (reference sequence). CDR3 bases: TGCAGTGCTAGACCGGGACTACGAAGTTACGAGCAGTACTTC. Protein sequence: CSARPGLRSYEQYF.

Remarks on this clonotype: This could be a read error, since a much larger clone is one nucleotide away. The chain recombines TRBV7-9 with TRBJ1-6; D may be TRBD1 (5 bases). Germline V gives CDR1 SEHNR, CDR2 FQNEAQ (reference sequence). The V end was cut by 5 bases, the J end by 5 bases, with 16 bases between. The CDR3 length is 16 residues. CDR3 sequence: CASSRNKRGHNSPLHF. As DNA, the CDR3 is TGTGCCAGCAGCAGGAACAAGCGGGGCCATAATTCACCCCTCCACTTT.